The clone carrying this T cell receptor (beta chain) was counted once. Its target is not known. A read error is likely, as this CDR3 ends without the conserved phenylalanine or tryptophan. These data belong to a study of cytomegalovirus exposure and HLA in healthy donors. Study-level background: Most donors, 81% of more than 300 genotyped, fell in the Caucasian-associated ancestry cluster. Study-wide findings and caveats: With later analysis, a missense DCLRE1C variant became linked to TCR beta V- and J-gene trimming.

The CDR3 sequence is 14 residues long. CDR1 is MGHDK, CDR2 SYGVNS, per germline. Germline trimming cut 4 bases from V and 6 bases from J; bases unmatched to any gene: 5. 60 Vbeta and 13 Jbeta primers were used in PCR. The repertoire was sequenced with immunoSEQ multiplex PCR; TCRdb's copy has only in-frame clones and lacks some. The table lists 170,000 or so clones, over 70% of them singletons. The source material was PBMCs. This clonotype was obtained from a woman in her forties or fifties in good health and CMV-seropositive. V and J are TRBV25-1 and TRBJ1-2; 10 bases map to TRBD1. CDR3 region: CASSGRDRGDGYTL. CDR3 coding DNA: TGTGCCAGCAGTGGCCGGGACAGGGGAGATGGCTACACCCTC.